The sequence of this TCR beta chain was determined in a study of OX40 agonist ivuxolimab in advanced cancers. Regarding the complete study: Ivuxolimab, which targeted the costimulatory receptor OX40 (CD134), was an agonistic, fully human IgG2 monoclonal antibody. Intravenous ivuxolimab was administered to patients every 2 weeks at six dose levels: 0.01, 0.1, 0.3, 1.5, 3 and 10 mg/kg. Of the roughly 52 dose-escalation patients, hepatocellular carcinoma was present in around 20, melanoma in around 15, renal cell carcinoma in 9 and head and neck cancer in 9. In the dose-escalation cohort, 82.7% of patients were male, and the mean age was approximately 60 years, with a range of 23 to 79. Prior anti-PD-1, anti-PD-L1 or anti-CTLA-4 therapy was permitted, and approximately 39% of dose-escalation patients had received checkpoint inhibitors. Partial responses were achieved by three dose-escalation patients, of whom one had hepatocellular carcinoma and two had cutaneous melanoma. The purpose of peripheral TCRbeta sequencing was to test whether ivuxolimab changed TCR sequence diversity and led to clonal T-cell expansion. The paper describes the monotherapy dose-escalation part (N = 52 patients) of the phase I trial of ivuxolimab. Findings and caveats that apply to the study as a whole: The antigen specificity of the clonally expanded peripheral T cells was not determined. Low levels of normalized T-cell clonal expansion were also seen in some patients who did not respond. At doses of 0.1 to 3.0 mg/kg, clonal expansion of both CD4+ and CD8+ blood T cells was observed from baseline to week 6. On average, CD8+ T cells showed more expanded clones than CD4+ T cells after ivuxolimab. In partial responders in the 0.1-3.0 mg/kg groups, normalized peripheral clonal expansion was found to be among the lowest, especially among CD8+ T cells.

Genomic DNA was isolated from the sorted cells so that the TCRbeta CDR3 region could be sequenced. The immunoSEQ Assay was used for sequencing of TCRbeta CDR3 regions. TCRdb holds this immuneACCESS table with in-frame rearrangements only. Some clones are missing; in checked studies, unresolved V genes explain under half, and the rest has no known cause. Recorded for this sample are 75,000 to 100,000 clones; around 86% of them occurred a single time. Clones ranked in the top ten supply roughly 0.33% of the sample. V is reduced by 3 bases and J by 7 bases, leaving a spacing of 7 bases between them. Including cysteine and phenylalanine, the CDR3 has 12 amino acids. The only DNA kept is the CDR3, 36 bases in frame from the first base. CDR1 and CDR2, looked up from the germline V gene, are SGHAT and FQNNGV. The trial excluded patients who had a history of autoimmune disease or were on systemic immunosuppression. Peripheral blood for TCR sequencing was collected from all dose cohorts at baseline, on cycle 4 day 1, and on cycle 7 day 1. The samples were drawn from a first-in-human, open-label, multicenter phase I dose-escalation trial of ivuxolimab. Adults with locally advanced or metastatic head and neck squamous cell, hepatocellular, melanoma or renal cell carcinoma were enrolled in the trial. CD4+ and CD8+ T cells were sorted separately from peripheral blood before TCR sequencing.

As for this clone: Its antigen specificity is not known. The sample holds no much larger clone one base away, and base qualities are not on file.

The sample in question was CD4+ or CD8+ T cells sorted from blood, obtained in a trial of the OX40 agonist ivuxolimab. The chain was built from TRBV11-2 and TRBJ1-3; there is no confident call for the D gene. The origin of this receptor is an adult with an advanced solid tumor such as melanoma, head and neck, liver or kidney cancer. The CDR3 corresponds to CASSFGRNTIYF. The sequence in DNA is TGTGCCAGCAGCTTCGGACGGAACACCATATATTTT.